This T cell receptor (beta chain) was identified during a study of T cell repertoires in cytomegalovirus infection. Looking at the study overall: Both a matching HLA type and CMV infection were indicated by public TCR beta signatures. General observations from the study: Identification of carriers of CMV plus the relevant HLA was achieved through cumulative public TCR beta family frequency. In two of eight donors, the top clonotype was HLA-C-restricted CMV-specific.

TCRdb ran MiXCR on the reads and lists one entry per CDR3 protein. Here the sample spans about 68,000 distinct CDR3 sequences, 22% being singletons. This clonotype has ten or more counts. Its antigen is not identified. CDR1 and CDR2 from the germline V gene are SGHAT and FQNNGV. This CDR3 contains 17 residues. Trimming took off 2 bases at V and 3 bases at J, with 20 bases between the two ends. The TCR sequence derives from a human donor in good health (CMV status not recorded). Some clones in this sample may be carry-over from other donors' samples. The rearrangement links TRBV11-2 to TRBJ2-7; weak D call: TRBD2 (5 bases). Sequencing was performed on PBMCs, sequenced either directly or after in vitro stimulation (not recorded which). The CDR3 sequence is CASSLLTASNRYYEQYF. The CDR3 DNA follows: TGTGCCAGCAGCTTACTAACAGCTAGCAACCGCTACTACGAGCAGTACTTC. Supplemented by reference TRBV11-2 and TRBJ2-7, the full variable domain reads EAGVAQSPRYKIIEKRQSVAFWCNPISGHATLYWYQQILGQGPKLLIQFQNNGVVDDSQLPKDRFSAERLKGVDSTLKIQPAKLEDSAVYLCASSLLTASNRYYEQYFGPGTRLTVT.